This is a list of T cell receptor beta chains from one sample in a study of PD-L1 blockade in urothelial cancer. Some clones are missing from TCRdb's copy, which holds only in-frame ones; the method was immunoSEQ multiplex PCR. In the table there are about 69,000 clones, about 89% of which are singletons. The sample here was PBMCs, taken around atezolizumab (anti-PD-L1) treatment. These TCRs come from a man in his fifties or sixties with urothelial cancer. CDR3s include the opening cysteine and the closing phenylalanine or tryptophan. The D gene is left open where the match is weak. Clone size is shown for a subset of rows, as once, few, many or a class of expanded clone.

>TRBV4-1|TRBJ1-2|-|TRBD1
CASSQGQGYGYTF
TGCGCCAGCAGCCAAGGACAGGGCTATGGCTACACCTTC
>TRBV11-2|TRBJ2-1|-|-
CASRVAGVTYNEQFF
TGTGCCAGCAGGGTAGCCGGGGTTACCTACAATGAGCAGTTCTTC
>TRBV19|TRBJ1-4|once|TRBD1
CASGTGTGREKLFF
TGTGCCAGTGGAACCGGGACAGGGAGGGAAAAACTGTTTTTT
>TRBV6-1|TRBJ1-1|-|-
CASSEPGRGNTEAFF
TGTGCCAGCAGTGAGCCCGGACGGGGGAACACTGAAGCTTTCTTT
>TRBV6-1|TRBJ1-3|-|-
CASSETPISGNTIYF
TGTGCCAGCAGTGAGACTCCGATATCTGGAAACACCATATATTTT
>TRBV11-2|TRBJ2-7|-|TRBD1
CASSLDRGQGAWEQYF
TGTGCCAGCAGCTTAGATCGGGGACAGGGGGCGTGGGAGCAGTACTTC
>TRBV5-1|TRBJ1-2|-|TRBD1
CASSFDDREHGYTF
TGCGCCAGCAGCTTCGACGACAGGGAGCACGGCTACACCTTC
>TRBV7-6|TRBJ2-7|-|TRBD2
CASSLVRGDEQYF
TGTGCCAGCAGCTTAGTTCGGGGGGACGAGCAGTACTTC
>TRBV5-1|TRBJ2-7|-|TRBD2
CASSPPVLGTSGRAYEQYF
TGCGCCAGCAGCCCCCCGGTTCTGGGGACTAGCGGGAGGGCCTACGAGCAGTACTTC
>TRBV7-2|TRBJ2-5|-|TRBD2
CASSPTSGNQETQYF
TGTGCCAGCAGCCCTACTAGCGGGAACCAAGAGACCCAGTACTTC
>TRBV30|TRBJ1-4|once|-
CAWNAGADEKLFF
TGTGCCTGGAACGCGGGGGCGGACGAAAAACTGTTTTTT
>TRBV18|TRBJ2-1|-|-
CASSPPGSSYNEQFF
TGTGCCAGCTCACCACCCGGGAGCTCCTACAATGAGCAGTTCTTC
>TRBV10-2|TRBJ2-7|-|TRBD2
CASTKVISGSAYEQYF
TGCGCCAGCACCAAAGTTATAAGCGGGAGTGCCTACGAGCAGTACTTC
>TRBV28|TRBJ2-4|once|-
CASSLMYTVAKNIQYF
TGTGCCAGCAGTTTAATGTATACGGTAGCCAAAAACATTCAGTACTTC
>TRBV6-1|TRBJ1-2|-|TRBD1
CASRVEAGTGSGYTF
TGTGCCAGCAGGGTAGAGGCCGGGACAGGGTCCGGCTACACCTTC
>TRBV5-1|TRBJ2-1|-|TRBD1
CASSLAGQGFDEQFF
TGCGCCAGCAGCTTGGCCGGACAGGGGTTCGATGAGCAGTTCTTC
>TRBV2|TRBJ2-3|-|TRBD2
CASSDAAGVTDTQYF
TGTGCCAGCAGTGATGCAGCGGGAGTGACAGATACGCAGTATTTT
>TRBV5-6|TRBJ2-3|few|-
CASSLELTDTQYF
TGTGCCAGCAGCTTGGAACTGACAGATACGCAGTATTTT
>TRBV7-9|TRBJ1-2|-|-
CASTMVRVNYGYTF
TGTGCCAGCACCATGGTCAGGGTTAACTATGGCTACACCTTC
>TRBV10-3|TRBJ2-1|-|TRBD2
CAISGREGQSYNEQFF
TGTGCCATCAGCGGCAGGGAGGGTCAGTCCTACAATGAGCAGTTCTTC
>TRBV27|TRBJ1-1|-|-
CASSSGGRSEAFF
TGTGCCAGCAGTTCGGGGGGTCGCTCTGAAGCTTTCTTT
>TRBV2|TRBJ1-1|once|-
CASSEATGNTEAFF
TGTGCCAGCAGTGAAGCAACAGGGAACACTGAAGCTTTCTTT
>TRBV18|TRBJ2-1|-|TRBD2
CASRRGGLAVSNEQFF
TGTGCCAGCCGCCGGGGGGGACTAGCGGTATCCAATGAGCAGTTCTTC
>TRBV14|TRBJ2-1|few|-
CASSPQTYNEQFF
TGTGCCAGCAGCCCCCAAACCTACAATGAGCAGTTCTTC
>TRBV5-1|TRBJ2-7|once|TRBD2
CASSSTTSGTQEQYF
TGCGCCAGCAGCTCCACAACTAGCGGAACTCAAGAGCAGTACTTC
>TRBV2|TRBJ2-3|-|-
CASTRRVTDTQYF
TGTGCCAGCACTCGCAGGGTCACAGATACGCAGTATTTT
>TRBV6-4|TRBJ2-1|-|TRBD2
CASSYFGTSGYNEQFF
TGTGCCAGCAGTTACTTCGGGACTAGCGGATACAATGAGCAGTTCTTC
>TRBV5-1|TRBJ2-3|once|-
CASSQRQLDTQYF
TGCGCCAGCAGCCAGAGACAGCTAGATACGCAGTATTTT
>TRBV18|TRBJ1-5|-|TRBD1
CASSPGTGDSNQPQHF
TGTGCCAGCTCACCTGGGACAGGGGACAGCAATCAGCCCCAGCATTTT
>TRBV19|TRBJ1-4|-|-
CASSWSERREKLFF
TGTGCCAGTAGTTGGTCGGAGAGGAGGGAAAAACTGTTTTTT
>TRBV5-8|TRBJ1-1|-|TRBD1
CASSRMTGGSGMNTEAFF
TGTGCCAGCAGCCGAATGACAGGGGGAAGTGGTATGAACACTGAAGCTTTCTTT
>TRBV4-2|TRBJ2-6|-|-
CASSQDLAQRSYSGANVLTF
TGTGCCAGCAGCCAAGATCTCGCGCAGCGATCCTACTCTGGGGCCAACGTCCTGACTTTC
>TRBV25-1|TRBJ2-1|-|TRBD1
CAVTPNRGNSNEQFF
TGTGCCGTCACCCCCAACAGGGGGAATAGCAATGAGCAGTTCTTC
>TRBV2|TRBJ2-3|-|-
CASSDWQGGDTQYF
TGTGCCAGCAGTGACTGGCAGGGGGGAGATACGCAGTATTTT
>TRBV27|TRBJ2-3|-|TRBD2
CASSSGLAGGGTDTQYF
TGTGCCAGCAGTTCGGGACTAGCGGGAGGGGGTACAGATACGCAGTATTTT
>TRBV27|TRBJ1-1|-|-
CASSLDRGFNTEAFF
TGTGCCAGCAGTTTAGATCGGGGTTTCAACACTGAAGCTTTCTTT
>TRBV11-2|TRBJ2-5|-|-
CASSLSGVETQYF
TGTGCCAGCAGCTTGTCCGGGGTTGAGACCCAGTACTTC
>TRBV19|TRBJ2-1|-|TRBD2
CASTKTSGRVHNEQFF
TGTGCCAGTACCAAGACTAGCGGGAGGGTGCACAATGAGCAGTTCTTC
>TRBV2|TRBJ2-5|once|TRBD2
CASSVRGAAGGTEETQYF
TGTGCCAGCAGTGTGAGAGGTGCAGCGGGAGGCACCGAAGAGACCCAGTACTTC
>TRBV5-1|TRBJ2-5|-|TRBD2
CASSLHSGKGETQYF
TGCGCCAGCAGCTTACATAGCGGGAAAGGGGAGACCCAGTACTTC
>TRBV9|TRBJ2-1|once|TRBD2
CASSVDTSGASEQFF
TGTGCCAGCAGCGTAGATACTAGCGGGGCATCTGAGCAGTTCTTC
>TRBV6-1|TRBJ1-2|-|TRBD1
CASSGAGTGGIGYTF
TGTGCCAGCAGTGGCGCCGGGACAGGGGGTATTGGCTACACCTTC
>TRBV11-2|TRBJ2-2|-|TRBD2
CASSLLGGGTGELFF
TGTGCCAGCAGCTTATTGGGGGGGGGCACCGGGGAGCTGTTTTTT
>TRBV18|TRBJ2-5|-|TRBD1
CASSPGTGGEETQYF
TGTGCCAGCTCTCCAGGGACAGGGGGCGAAGAGACCCAGTACTTC
>TRBV5-1|TRBJ2-4|once|TRBD1
CASSPGQFKNIQYF
TGCGCCAGCAGCCCGGGACAGTTCAAAAACATTCAGTACTTC
>TRBV11-3|TRBJ1-1|-|TRBD1
CASSPTGDSGNTEAFF
TGTGCCAGCAGCCCCACAGGGGACTCGGGGAACACTGAAGCTTTCTTT
>TRBV15|TRBJ1-2|-|TRBD1
CATSPRDSYGYTF
TGTGCCACCAGTCCCCGGGACAGCTATGGCTACACCTTC
>TRBV5-1|TRBJ2-7|-|-
CASSLSLGVSYEQYF
TGCGCCAGCAGCTTGTCCCTCGGGGTCTCCTACGAGCAGTACTTC
>TRBV6-1|TRBJ2-7|-|TRBD2
CASSTPGGAYEQYF
TGTGCCAGCAGCACGCCCGGGGGGGCCTACGAGCAGTACTTC
>TRBV6-1|TRBJ2-2|-|TRBD1
CASSPGQGLGELFF
TGTGCCAGCAGTCCGGGACAGGGGCTCGGGGAGCTGTTTTTT
>TRBV6-5|TRBJ2-7|once|TRBD1
CASSEDRGLYEQYF
TGTGCCAGCAGCGAGGACAGGGGGCTCTACGAGCAGTACTTC
>TRBV27|TRBJ2-7|-|TRBD2
CASSPILAGPSYEQYF
TGTGCCAGCAGTCCAATACTAGCGGGACCCAGCTACGAGCAGTACTTC